What follows describes a single TCR beta chain. Trimming pared 5 bases from V and 4 bases from J, leaving 18 bases between. From germline, CDR1 is SGHKS and CDR2 YYEKEE (reference sequence). This CDR3 spans 15 amino acids. Exclusion of a patient followed from autoimmune disease history or systemic immunosuppression. The protocol was immunoSEQ multiplex PCR, while the TCRdb copy is restricted to in-frame clones and leaves out a portion. The data hold 75,000 to 95,000 clones, with approximately 85% observed a single time. The data derive from a study of OX40 agonist ivuxolimab in advanced cancers. Overall study: Two patients with cutaneous melanoma and one with hepatocellular carcinoma, three in total, showed partial responses.

The chain is built from TRBV5-5 and TRBJ1-2, with D possibly TRBD1 on 6 matching bases. This TCR was recovered from an adult with an advanced solid tumor such as melanoma, head and neck, liver or kidney cancer. This specimen consisted of CD4+ or CD8+ T cells sorted from blood, obtained in a trial of the OX40 agonist ivuxolimab. The CDR3 loop is CASRWGAQGSYGYTF. In DNA, the CDR3 is TGTGCCAGCAGATGGGGGGCACAGGGTTCCTATGGCTACACCTTC.